The clone carrying this TCR beta chain occurred a few times. This sample was taken from a study of T cell changes during pregnancy in multiple sclerosis. Measured with immunoSEQ multiplex PCR; TCRdb has only the in-frame clones, and not every one. This sample carries tens of thousands of clones, roughly 90% of them seen once, and the ten largest clones take approximately 3%. CDR3 length: 13 residues. The ends were cut back, 7 bases at V and 3 bases at J, with 12 bases in the middle. Germline-derived CDR1 and CDR2 are SNHLY and FYNNEI. The chain couples TRBV2 to TRBJ1-1, with D perhaps TRBD1 (5 bases). The material sequenced was CD8+ T cells from peripheral blood mononuclear cells, taken before pregnancy. The sequence derives from a female donor with multiple sclerosis, enrolled in a pregnancy study. Here the CDR3 reads CASTRGGDTEAFF. The CDR3 region has the DNA TGTGCCAGCACGCGGGGGGGTGACACTGAAGCTTTCTTT.